These T cell receptor beta chains were read from a single sample in a study of early T cells in non-severe SARS-CoV-2 infection. A single record per CDR3 protein comes from TCRdb applying MiXCR to the 5' RACE reads. The sample includes 35,000 to 50,000 distinct CDR3 sequences, 20% to 25% of them seen just once. Sequencing was performed on whole blood, taken at baseline. The receptors originated from an adult who was a healthcare worker with PCR-confirmed SARS-CoV-2 infection or an uninfected control (not recorded which). The CDR3 runs from the conserved cysteine through the conserved F or W. A D gene is named only where the DNA matches it firmly. Size values are once, few and many counts, or a class for expanded clones, and some rows have none.

.	.	TRBV19	TRBJ2-3	TGTGCCAGTAGTATGAGACCGGGACTGCGCAAGTATTTT	CASSMRPGLRKYF
.	.	TRBV7-6	TRBJ2-5	TGTGCCAGCAGCTCCACGCGGGGCGAGACCCAGTACTTC	CASSSTRGETQYF
few	.	TRBV11-2	TRBJ2-4	TGTGCCAGCAGCCCAACAGGGAACATTCAGTACTTC	CASSPTGNIQYF
.	.	TRBV11-2	TRBJ2-3	TGTGCCAGCAGCTCCCTCTCCACAGATACGCAGTATTTT	CASSSLSTDTQYF
few	.	TRBV12-3/TRBV12-4	TRBJ1-6	TGTGCCAGCAGTTTTAATTCGGGGGCCGTTGGGAATTCACCCCTCCACTTT	CASSFNSGAVGNSPLHF
.	.	TRBV5-5	TRBJ1-3	TGTGCCAGCAGCCGGGACGTGAGCTCTGGAAACACCATATATTTT	CASSRDVSSGNTIYF
few	.	TRBV6-1	TRBJ2-6	TGTGCCAGTGATCGAATCTCTGGGGCCAACGTCCTGACTTTC	CASDRISGANVLTF
many	.	TRBV5-5	TRBJ1-1	TGTGCCAGCAGCCCAGACAGTGTGAGCACTGAAGCTTTCTTT	CASSPDSVSTEAFF
.	TRBD1	TRBV27	TRBJ1-1	TGTGCCAGCAGTTTGGTAGGGGGCGCGAACACTGAAGCTTTCTTT	CASSLVGGANTEAFF
few	.	TRBV29-1	TRBJ2-6	TGCAGCGTTGAAGATCAGGCCGGGGCCAACGTCCTGACTTTC	CSVEDQAGANVLTF
.	TRBD1	TRBV27	TRBJ1-6	TGTGCCAGCAGTTTTGAGGGGGCTGCTTCCCTCCACTTT	CASSFEGAASLHF
few	TRBD1	TRBV12-3/TRBV12-4	TRBJ2-7	TGTGCCAGCACCCTAGTTGGGGACAGGGTATGGTACGAGCAGTACTTC	CASTLVGDRVWYEQYF
.	.	TRBV7-8	TRBJ1-5	TGTGCCAGCAGCTTAGACGGGGGGACTCGTAGGCCCCAGCATTTT	CASSLDGGTRRPQHF
.	.	TRBV27	TRBJ2-7	TGTGCCAGCAGTTTAACGGTCAGTTACGACGAGCAGTACTTC	CASSLTVSYDEQYF
.	.	TRBV12-3/TRBV12-4	TRBJ2-2	TGTGCCAGCAGTTCCCAGGGGGGCTTCGGGGAGCTGTTTTTT	CASSSQGGFGELFF
medium-sized	.	TRBV4-1	TRBJ1-1	TGCGCCAGCAGCCAAAGGCCTTACATGAACACTGAAGCTTTCTTT	CASSQRPYMNTEAFF
.	TRBD1	TRBV6-5	TRBJ2-5	TGTGCCAGCAGTCCGGGGACAGGGCCGGAGACCCAGTACTTC	CASSPGTGPETQYF
few	.	TRBV29-1	TRBJ2-1	TGCAGCGTTGACGCGTACAATGAGCAGTTCTTC	CSVDAYNEQFF
few	TRBD2	TRBV12-5	TRBJ2-3	TGTGCTAGCGGACTAGCGGAGGCAGATACGCAGTATTTT	CASGLAEADTQYF
.	.	TRBV12-3/TRBV12-4	TRBJ2-5	TGTGCCAGCAGTCTTCCCTACCAAGAGACCCAGTACTTC	CASSLPYQETQYF
few	TRBD1	TRBV5-1	TRBJ1-1	TGCGCCAGCAGCCCCAGGGGGGGCGGGGCGGACACTGAAGCTTTCTTT	CASSPRGGGADTEAFF
few	TRBD2	TRBV27	TRBJ2-1	TGTGCCAGCTCCACCCTGGGGGGGGGTGAGCAGTTCTTC	CASSTLGGGEQFF
once	.	TRBV10-3	TRBJ2-3	TGTGCCATCAGCAGGGGTTACACAGATACGCAGTATTTT	CAISRGYTDTQYF
few	TRBD1	TRBV11-2	TRBJ2-7	TGTGCCAGCAGCTTAGCTCGGACAGGACCCTACGAGCAGTACTTC	CASSLARTGPYEQYF
.	.	TRBV14	TRBJ2-1	TGTGCCAGCAGCTTCCGGGACCCTCACAATGAGCAGTTCTTC	CASSFRDPHNEQFF
.	.	TRBV11-2	TRBJ2-3	TGTGCCAGCAGCTTCCACAGCTCCACAGATACGCAGTATTTT	CASSFHSSTDTQYF
.	.	TRBV13	TRBJ2-7	TGTGCCAGCAGCTTATCGGCAGGGAGCTCCTACGAGCAGTACTTC	CASSLSAGSSYEQYF
.	.	TRBV7-8	TRBJ2-5	TGTGCCAGCAGCCCTACCCGCCTCGGGGGGCCTTCGGGGGAGACCCAGTACTTC	CASSPTRLGGPSGETQYF
few	.	TRBV2	TRBJ1-6	TGTGCCAGCAGTGAAAGGGGCTGGGTACAGTCACCCCTCCACTTT	CASSERGWVQSPLHF
many	TRBD1	TRBV27	TRBJ1-1	TGTGCCAGCAGTTTGGGCAGGGGGTGGAACACTGAAGCTTTCTTT	CASSLGRGWNTEAFF
few	TRBD2	TRBV7-8	TRBJ2-3	TGTGCCAGCAGCCTAGGGACTAGCGGCCGTAGCACAGATACGCAGTATTTT	CASSLGTSGRSTDTQYF
.	TRBD1	TRBV6-2/TRBV6-3	TRBJ1-6	TGTGCCAGCAGTACCAGACAGGGATACTCACCCCTCCACTTT	CASSTRQGYSPLHF
.	.	TRBV4-3	TRBJ2-7	TGCGCCAGCAGCCAAGATCCGGGGACGGGGACCTACGAGCAGTACTTC	CASSQDPGTGTYEQYF
many	.	TRBV20-1	TRBJ1-3	TGCAGTGCTGCTGAGGGGCCTGGAAACACCATATATTTT	CSAAEGPGNTIYF
.	.	TRBV7-9	TRBJ2-5	TGTGCCAGCAGCTGTTCCTCTACGCTTGGAGAGACCCAGTACTTC	CASSCSSTLGETQYF
few	.	TRBV7-2	TRBJ2-3	TGTGCCAGCAGCTTACAGTGGGGAACGGGAGATACGCAGTATTTT	CASSLQWGTGDTQYF
few	TRBD1	TRBV6-5	TRBJ2-1	TGTGCCAGCAGTACAGGGGGTTTCGACAATGAGCAGTTCTTC	CASSTGGFDNEQFF
few	TRBD1	TRBV2	TRBJ2-1	TGTGCCAGCAGAGGAGGACAGGCCACTAATGAGCAGTTCTTC	CASRGGQATNEQFF
few	.	TRBV18	TRBJ2-1	TGTGCCAGCTCACCGCCAGGGTCAAATGAGCAGTTCTTC	CASSPPGSNEQFF
.	.	TRBV9	TRBJ2-7	TGTGCCAGCAGCCAAAACTCCTACGAGCAGTACTTC	CASSQNSYEQYF
few	.	TRBV29-1	TRBJ2-5	TGCAGCGCCGCCGGGTCCTACGGGGAGACCCAGTACTTC	CSAAGSYGETQYF
few	TRBD2	TRBV12-3/TRBV12-4	TRBJ2-7	TGTGCCAGCAGTTCCCCCGGGAGGGGGGACGAGCAGTACTTC	CASSSPGRGDEQYF
.	.	TRBV6-5	TRBJ2-4	TGTGCCAGCAGTTTAAGGGGGTCCAAAAACATTCAGTACTTC	CASSLRGSKNIQYF
few	.	TRBV19	TRBJ1-4	TGTGCCAGTAGTATATGGGACGGACGGCTGTTTTTT	CASSIWDGRLFF
few	TRBD1	TRBV19	TRBJ2-3	TGTGCCAGTAGTGACAGGGCGACAGATACGCAGTATTTT	CASSDRATDTQYF
few	TRBD2	TRBV29-1	TRBJ2-7	TGCAGCGTCCCGACTAGCGGGGCCAACTACGAGCAGTACTTC	CSVPTSGANYEQYF
few	.	TRBV6-4	TRBJ2-2	TGTGCCAGCAGTGCGGGGGACACCGGGGAGCTGTTTTTT	CASSAGDTGELFF
few	.	TRBV20-1	TRBJ1-5	TGCAGTGCAGGATCAGGGCCCCAGCCCCAGCATTTT	CSAGSGPQPQHF
.	TRBD1	TRBV10-3	TRBJ2-7	TGTGCCTCCGGACAGGGCCCCTACGAGCAGTACTTC	CASGQGPYEQYF
.	.	TRBV4-1	TRBJ2-1	TGCGCCAGCAGCCAAGACGGCTGGCCTGGTAATGAGCAGTTCTTC	CASSQDGWPGNEQFF
few	TRBD2	TRBV9	TRBJ2-5	TGTGCCAGCAGCGTCGGGGGGGCAGTCAAGACCCAGTACTTC	CASSVGGAVKTQYF
.	.	TRBV6-5	TRBJ2-1	TGTGCCAGCATAAAATTTTTGACGAATGAGCAGTTCTTC	CASIKFLTNEQFF
.	.	TRBV4-1	TRBJ2-3	TGCGCCAGCAGTTATACAGGAAGAGATACGCAGTATTTT	CASSYTGRDTQYF
.	.	TRBV7-9	TRBJ2-2	TGTGCCAGCATAACAACTCCCGCGAACACCGGGGAGCTGTTTTTT	CASITTPANTGELFF
.	TRBD1	TRBV3-1	TRBJ2-2	TGTGCCAGCAGCCAGAACGCACAGGGGTCCGGGGAGCTGTTTTTT	CASSQNAQGSGELFF
few	.	TRBV6-2/TRBV6-3	TRBJ1-1	TGTGCCAGCACCCAACCTCCCCGGCCAGTAAAGATGAACACTGAAGCTTTCTTT	CASTQPPRPVKMNTEAFF
.	TRBD1	TRBV6-6	TRBJ1-1	TGTGCCAGCAGAACCAGCACAGGGGGCCGGAGGAACACTGAAGCTTTATTT	CASRTSTGGRRNTEALF
few	TRBD1	TRBV6-2/TRBV6-3	TRBJ1-1	TGTGCCAAGCAGACAGGGATCACTGAAGCTTTCTTT	CAKQTGITEAFF
.	.	TRBV11-2	TRBJ1-1	TGTGCCAGCAGCCCCGTCAGAGGGGCCGAAGCTTTCTTT	CASSPVRGAEAFF
few	.	TRBV7-9	TRBJ2-6	TGTGCCAGCAGCTTAGCGCGAGGCCTAGAGGCCAACGTCCTGACTTTC	CASSLARGLEANVLTF